The 11 T cell receptor beta chains given below trace back to one sample, sequenced in a study of response to subunit inactivated influenza vaccine (dated by TCRdb to the late 2010s). The intended sense of this specimen's time point label: 45 to 55 days after influenza vaccine administration. The library was built by means of RT-PCR. Sequenced using an Illumina HiSeq 2500. The raw public data were reprocessed by TCRdb itself: fastp quality trimming at Q25, MiXCR clonotype calling, in-frame beta chains only. Entries that share a CDR3 protein sequence are merged under the most common genes and DNA. In this sample the table shows about 160,000 distinct CDR3 sequences, approximately 11% of which occur a single time. 12% of the sample comes from the top ten. Sample: non-naive T cells sorted from PBMCs, taken about 40 days after vaccination. The sample's cell subset or site, from its label and the paper: memory T cell fraction. The source is a man aged 45-65 years who received an inactivated influenza vaccine. Donor details come from another sample of the same person, matched by shared clones.

This clonotype was found many times. The genes are TRBV5-1 and TRBJ2-1; 13 bases line up with TRBD2. The CDR3 is 15 residues long. Losses at the gene ends were 5 bases for V and 5 bases for J; bases not matched to a gene: 4. Germline CDR1 reads SGHRS; CDR2 reads YFSETQ. CDR3 protein: CASRTSGRANNEQFF. For the CDR3, the DNA is TGCGCCAGCAGAACTAGCGGGAGGGCCAACAATGAGCAGTTCTTC.

CDR3 sequence: CSARDPGNQPQHF. DNA for the CDR3: TGCAGTGCTAGAGATCCAGGGAACCAGCCCCAGCATTTT. The chain combines TRBV20-1 with TRBJ1-5, with D tentatively TRBD1 (5 bases). CDR1 DFQATT and CDR2 SNEGSKA come from the germline V gene (reference sequence). V shed 0 bases and J shed 7 bases, with 10 bases lying between them. The CDR3 has 13 amino acids.

This clonotype was recorded many times. The genes are TRBV7-2 and TRBJ2-5; D tentatively reads TRBD1 or TRBD2 (6 bases each). The germline V gene has CDR1 SGHTA and CDR2 FQGNSA. This CDR3 comprises 14 residues. Trimming took 5 bases from V and 7 from J, leaving 17 bases between them. The DNA for the CDR3 is TGTGCCAGCAGCGGCGGGACAATCTTTCCGACCCAGTACTTC. Its protein product is CASSGGTIFPTQYF. The full variable domain, with the rest looked up from reference TRBV7-2 and TRBJ2-5, is GAGVSQSPSNKVTEKGKDVELRCDPISGHTALYWYRQSLGQGLEFLIYFQGNSAPDKSGLPSDRFSAERTGGSVSTLTIQRTQQEDSAVYLCASSGGTIFPTQYFGPGTRLLVL.

The chain employs TRBV20-1 and TRBJ2-1; unclear D gene. Germline CDR1 reads DFQATT; CDR2 reads SNEGSKA (reference sequence). Trimming took 3 bases from V and 0 from J, leaving 12 bases between them. The CDR3 runs to 15 residues. CDR3 nucleotide sequence: TGCAGTGCTAGTAGCTGGCAGAGCTCCTACAATGAGCAGTTCTTC. Translated: CSASSWQSSYNEQFF.

In its sample, this clonotype was seen many times. The gene calls are TRBV7-9 and TRBJ1-1, with D unresolved. The CDR3 length is 14 residues. Per the germline V gene, CDR1 is SEHNR and CDR2 is FQNEAQ (reference sequence). The V end lost 6 bases, the J end lost 4 bases, and 15 bases lay between the germline ends. The DNA of the CDR3 is TGTGCCAGCAGAGGACGGGTCCGGGGCACTGAAGCTTTCTTT. Its protein is CASRGRVRGTEAFF.

V and J are TRBV24-1 and TRBJ2-2; 10 bases are a match to TRBD1. The CDR3 has 18 residues. V lost 9 bases, J lost 1 base, and 13 bases stayed unmatched. The germline V gene has CDR1 KGHDR and CDR2 SFDVKD. The CDR3 DNA sequence: TGTGCCACCGGAGTGACAGGGGGCGGACATAAGAACACCGGGGAGCTGTTTTTT. Amino acids: CATGVTGGGHKNTGELFF.

This clonotype was picked up many times. The rearrangement joins TRBV6-1 to TRBJ1-6, with D unclear. The CDR3 runs to 14 residues. The V and J ends lost 2 bases and 7 bases respectively, with 9 bases between them. Germline V gives CDR1 MNHNS, CDR2 SASEGT. DNA of the CDR3: TGTGCCAGCAGTGAAAAATTGGGAAATTCACCCCTCCACTTT. Its translation is CASSEKLGNSPLHF.

J is TRBJ2-3 and V is TRBV7-2; 8 bases align to TRBD2. The CDR3 extends over 13 amino acids. The ends lost 5 bases at V and 4 bases at J; junction bases unmatched: 2. CDR1 and CDR2 (germline): SGHTA, FQGNSA. CDR3 coding DNA: TGTGCCAGCAGCCGGGGACTAGCAGATACGCAGTATTTT. It yields the protein CASSRGLADTQYF. Full variable domain (remainder filled in from reference TRBV7-2 and TRBJ2-3): GAGVSQSPSNKVTEKGKDVELRCDPISGHTALYWYRQSLGQGLEFLIYFQGNSAPDKSGLPSDRFSAERTGGSVSTLTIQRTQQEDSAVYLCASSRGLADTQYFGPGTRLTVL.

This clonotype was observed at least ten times. This rearrangement joins TRBV29-1 to TRBJ2-1, with D unresolved. The length of the CDR3 is 15 residues. Germline loops: CDR1 SQVTM, CDR2 ANQGSEA. The germline V and J ends were trimmed by 5 bases and 5 bases, with 19 bases remaining between them. The CDR3 DNA is TGCAGCGTTAGGTTGACCATCAGATACGACAATGAGCAGTTCTTC. This sequence encodes CSVRLTIRYDNEQFF.

The V and J genes are TRBV19 and TRBJ2-1; TRBD2 matches 7 bases. Trimming at V came to 3 bases and at J to 4 bases, leaving 6 bases not matched to a gene. Germline V gene lookup returns CDR1 LNHDA and CDR2 SQIVND (reference sequence). This CDR3 is 15 amino acids long. The CDR3 is CASSMMSGVYNEQFF. The CDR3 coding sequence is TGTGCCAGTAGTATGATGAGCGGGGTTTACAATGAGCAGTTCTTC.

This chain uses TRBV5-8 with TRBJ1-5; D unclear. Trimming removed 0 bases from V and 1 base from J, with 11 bases in between. CDR1 is SGHTS, CDR2 YDEGEE, per germline. The CDR3 contains 16 residues. CDR3 DNA: TGTGCCAGCAGCTTGGTCACCGTTAGAAGCAATCAGCCCCAGCATTTT. It specifies CASSLVTVRSNQPQHF.